A selection of T cell receptor beta chains follows, all from one sample in a study of human T cells and chemical hapten exposure. Via MiXCR, TCRdb re-called the RACE reads, giving one row per CDR3 protein. This table has 39,000 or so distinct CDR3 sequences, under 5% appearing once. The material sequenced was whole blood, taken in connection with sensitization to the hapten diphenylcyclopropenone (DPC). The source is a man aged 45-60 years with alopecia areata. Some clones in this sample may be carry-over from other donors' samples. The CDR3 runs from the conserved cysteine through the conserved F or W. Fields, in order: V gene, D gene, J gene, clone size, CDR3 protein, CDR3 DNA. D genes are given only for firm matches. Only part of the rows carry a size: once, few, many, or a class if the clone is expanded.

TRBV12-3/TRBV12-4,.,TRBJ2-1,many,CASRIGNEQFF,TGTGCCAGCAGAATAGGAAATGAGCAGTTCTTC
TRBV6-1,.,TRBJ2-7,.,CASSEPTRGSYEQYF,TGTGCCAGCAGTGAACCAACGAGGGGATCCTACGAGCAGTACTTC
TRBV12-3/TRBV12-4,TRBD1,TRBJ2-7,few,CASSGQGKYEQYF,TGTGCCAGCTCCGGACAGGGGAAATACGAGCAGTACTTC
TRBV30,.,TRBJ1-3,.,CAWADVAGNTIYF,TGTGCCTGGGCGGACGTGGCTGGAAACACCATATATTTT
TRBV20-1,.,TRBJ2-7,many,CSARAPGPKSYEQYF,TGCAGTGCTAGAGCACCCGGCCCCAAGTCCTACGAGCAGTACTTC
TRBV14,.,TRBJ2-3,.,CASGQEDRGNTQYF,TGTGCCAGCGGCCAAGAGGATAGGGGAAATACGCAGTATTTT
TRBV18,.,TRBJ1-1,many,CASSPAVVGNTEAFF,TGTGCCAGCTCACCCGCGGTAGTGGGTAACACTGAAGCTTTCTTT
TRBV20-1,.,TRBJ1-2,many,CSARGAQIYDGYTF,TGCAGTGCTAGAGGAGCACAGATATACGATGGCTACACCTTC
TRBV12-3/TRBV12-4,TRBD1,TRBJ2-6,many,CASSPLQGAVGANVLTF,TGTGCCAGCAGTCCTCTACAGGGGGCGGTTGGGGCCAACGTCCTGACTTTC
TRBV3-1,.,TRBJ2-3,many,CASSQRSSTDTQYF,TGTGCCAGCAGCCAACGGTCTAGCACAGATACGCAGTATTTT
TRBV20-1,.,TRBJ2-2,many,CSARGATDTGELFF,TGCAGTGCTAGGGGGGCTACCGATACCGGGGAGCTGTTTTTT
TRBV28,.,TRBJ1-2,many,CASRSPLVPTGGYTF,TGTGCCAGCAGATCCCCCCTTGTCCCGACGGGGGGCTACACCTTC
TRBV18,TRBD2,TRBJ2-1,many,CASSPPGRGRADNEQFF,TGTGCCAGCTCACCCCCGGGGCGCGGGAGAGCGGACAATGAGCAGTTCTTC
TRBV27,.,TRBJ1-6,many,CASTGTGTYNSPLHF,TGTGCCAGCACCGGTACCGGGACCTATAATTCACCCCTCCACTTT
TRBV13,.,TRBJ1-2,many,CASSTRTVNYGYTF,TGTGCCAGCAGCACCCGGACAGTCAACTATGGCTACACCTTC
TRBV28,TRBD2,TRBJ2-7,many,CASKTSGNEQYF,TGTGCCAGCAAGACTAGCGGGAACGAGCAGTACTTC
TRBV4-3,.,TRBJ2-5,many,CASSPTGRETQYF,TGCGCCAGCAGCCCTACAGGGAGGGAGACCCAGTACTTC
TRBV5-1,.,TRBJ1-6,many,CASSFGPQAARGSPLHF,TGCGCCAGCAGCTTTGGACCTCAGGCTGCGAGAGGATCACCCCTCCACTTT
TRBV19,TRBD1,TRBJ2-3,many,CATSWTGGDTQYF,TGTGCCACCTCGTGGACAGGAGGAGATACGCAGTATTTT
TRBV5-5,.,TRBJ2-1,few,CASSLSLLVGRYNEQFF,TGTGCCAGCAGCTTGTCCCTCCTTGTGGGACGATACAATGAGCAGTTCTTC
TRBV29-1,TRBD1,TRBJ1-2,many,CSVEFPPGGGPRYGYTF,TGCAGCGTTGAATTCCCCCCAGGGGGCGGGCCCCGCTATGGCTACACCTTC
TRBV6-6,.,TRBJ2-7,many,CASSSRQGYEQYF,TGTGCCAGCAGTTCTCGGCAGGGGTACGAGCAGTACTTC
TRBV2,TRBD1,TRBJ2-7,many,CASSENRGSYEQYF,TGTGCCAGCAGTGAAAACAGGGGCTCCTACGAGCAGTACTTC
TRBV20-1,.,TRBJ2-1,many,CSARWLPNEQFF,TGCAGTGCTAGGTGGCTTCCCAATGAGCAGTTCTTC
TRBV6-6,.,TRBJ1-2,.,CASTPGQYYGYTF,TGTGCCAGCACCCCCGGACAGTACTATGGCTACACCTTC
TRBV6-5,.,TRBJ2-7,many,CASSYRRNGYEQYF,TGTGCCAGCAGTTACCGACGCAACGGGTACGAGCAGTACTTC
TRBV5-1,.,TRBJ1-1,many,CASNSGEMNTEAFF,TGCGCCAGCAATTCGGGCGAGATGAACACTGAAGCTTTCTTT
TRBV12-5,.,TRBJ1-1,many,CASGFAASTEAFF,TGTGCTAGTGGTTTCGCCGCAAGCACTGAAGCTTTCTTT
TRBV28,TRBD1,TRBJ1-5,few,CASSSPGGDQPQHF,TGTGCCAGCAGTTCGCCAGGGGGTGATCAGCCCCAGCATTTT
TRBV20-1,.,TRBJ2-5,many,CSAPPGLKETQYF,TGCAGTGCTCCACCGGGACTGAAAGAGACCCAGTACTTC
TRBV5-1,.,TRBJ1-1,many,CASSLQFTNTEAFF,TGCGCCAGCAGCTTGCAATTCACCAACACTGAAGCTTTCTTT
TRBV7-3,TRBD1,TRBJ2-1,many,CASSLGRGPRSNEQFF,TGTGCCAGCAGCTTAGGTAGGGGGCCCCGGTCCAATGAGCAGTTCTTC
TRBV28,.,TRBJ1-3,many,CASSLRNTIYF,TGTGCCAGCAGTTTAAGAAACACCATATATTTT
TRBV4-3,TRBD2,TRBJ2-3,many,CASSQDKTSGSTDTQYF,TGCGCCAGCAGCCAAGATAAAACTAGCGGGAGCACAGATACGCAGTATTTT
TRBV28,.,TRBJ2-2,few,CASKSGLNTGELFF,TGTGCCAGCAAGAGCGGATTGAACACCGGGGAGCTGTTTTTT
TRBV12-3/TRBV12-4,TRBD1,TRBJ2-7,many,CASREQGEDEQYF,TGTGCCAGCAGGGAACAGGGGGAGGACGAGCAGTACTTC
TRBV7-2,TRBD2,TRBJ2-3,.,CASSLALAGGVDTQYF,TGTGCCAGCAGCTTAGCCCTAGCGGGAGGTGTAGATACGCAGTATTTT
TRBV28,.,TRBJ2-6,many,CASSSPQGYGANVLTF,TGTGCCAGCAGTTCCCCACAGGGATATGGGGCCAACGTCCTGACTTTC
TRBV3-1,.,TRBJ1-1,many,CASSQDQIGGTEAFF,TGTGCCAGCAGCCAAGACCAAATAGGGGGAACTGAAGCTTTCTTT
TRBV18,TRBD1,TRBJ2-4,many,CASSPPGTGGNIQYF,TGTGCCAGCTCACCACCGGGGACAGGGGGTAACATTCAGTACTTC
TRBV20-1,.,TRBJ2-1,many,CSATVSYNEQFF,TGCAGTGCTACCGTATCCTACAATGAGCAGTTCTTC
TRBV20-1,.,TRBJ2-4,many,CSARDQGGLDIQYF,TGCAGTGCTAGAGATCAGGGGGGGTTGGACATTCAGTACTTC
TRBV12-3/TRBV12-4,TRBD1,TRBJ2-3,medium-sized,CASSLGQDTDTQYF,TGTGCCAGCAGTTTGGGACAGGACACAGATACGCAGTATTTT
TRBV11-3,.,TRBJ2-1,many,CASSLDTYNEQFF,TGTGCCAGCAGCTTAGACACCTACAATGAGCAGTTCTTC
TRBV5-1,TRBD1,TRBJ1-1,many,CASRQGDTEAFF,TGCGCCAGCAGACAGGGGGACACTGAAGCTTTCTTT
TRBV6-6,TRBD2,TRBJ2-3,many,CASIFLAGGTDTQYF,TGTGCCAGCATCTTCTTAGCGGGAGGAACAGATACGCAGTATTTT
TRBV6-6,TRBD2,TRBJ2-3,.,CASRIPSGDSTDTQYF,TGTGCCAGCAGAATCCCTAGCGGGGACAGCACAGATACGCAGTATTTT